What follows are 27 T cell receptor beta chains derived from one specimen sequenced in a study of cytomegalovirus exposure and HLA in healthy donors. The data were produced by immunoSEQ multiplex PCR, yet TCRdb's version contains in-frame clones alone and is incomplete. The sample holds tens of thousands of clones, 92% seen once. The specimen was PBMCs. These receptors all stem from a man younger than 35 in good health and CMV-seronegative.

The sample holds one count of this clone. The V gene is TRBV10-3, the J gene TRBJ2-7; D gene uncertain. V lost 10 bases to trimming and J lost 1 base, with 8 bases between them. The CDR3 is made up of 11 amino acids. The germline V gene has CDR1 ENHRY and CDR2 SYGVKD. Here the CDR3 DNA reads TGTGCCACCCTCGAGTCCTACGAGCAGTACTTC. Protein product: CATLESYEQYF.

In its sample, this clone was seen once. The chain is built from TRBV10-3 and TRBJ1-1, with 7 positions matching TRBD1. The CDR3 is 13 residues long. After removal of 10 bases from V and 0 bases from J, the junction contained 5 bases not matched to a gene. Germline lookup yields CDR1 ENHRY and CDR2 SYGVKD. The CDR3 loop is CATRDRLNTEAFF. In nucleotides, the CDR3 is TGTGCCACCAGGGACAGACTGAACACTGAAGCTTTCTTT.

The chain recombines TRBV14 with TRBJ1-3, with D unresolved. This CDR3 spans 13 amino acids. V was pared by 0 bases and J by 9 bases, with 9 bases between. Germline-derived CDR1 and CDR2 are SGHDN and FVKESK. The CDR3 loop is CASSQERAGTIYF. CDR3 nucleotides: TGTGCCAGCAGCCAAGAAAGAGCTGGCACCATATATTTT.

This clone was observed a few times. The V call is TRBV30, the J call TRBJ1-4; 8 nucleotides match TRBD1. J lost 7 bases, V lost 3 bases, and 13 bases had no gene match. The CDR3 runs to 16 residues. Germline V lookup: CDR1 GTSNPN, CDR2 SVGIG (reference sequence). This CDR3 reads CAWSLEGRTGPEKLFF. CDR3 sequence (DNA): TGTGCCTGGAGCCTCGAAGGGCGGACAGGGCCTGAAAAACTGTTTTTT.

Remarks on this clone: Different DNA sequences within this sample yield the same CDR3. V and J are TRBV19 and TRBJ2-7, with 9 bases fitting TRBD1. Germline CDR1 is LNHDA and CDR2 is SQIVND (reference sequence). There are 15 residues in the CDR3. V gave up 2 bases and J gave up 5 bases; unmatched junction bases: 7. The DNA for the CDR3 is TGTGCCAGTAGTATACCGGGACAGGGTCTGAACGAGCAGTACTTC. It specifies CASSIPGQGLNEQYF. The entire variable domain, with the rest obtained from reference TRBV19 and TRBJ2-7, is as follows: DGGITQSPKYLFRKEGQNVTLSCEQNLNHDAMYWYRQDPGQGLRLIYYSQIVNDFQKGDIAEGYSVSREKKESFPLTVTSAQKNPTAFYLCASSIPGQGLNEQYFGPGTRLTVT.

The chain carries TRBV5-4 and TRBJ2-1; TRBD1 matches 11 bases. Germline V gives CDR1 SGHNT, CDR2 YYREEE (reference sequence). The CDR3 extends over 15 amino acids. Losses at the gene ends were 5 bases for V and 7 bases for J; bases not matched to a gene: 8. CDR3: CASRRDRGTGNEQFF. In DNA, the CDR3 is TGTGCCAGCAGGCGGGACAGGGGGACGGGAAATGAGCAGTTCTTC.

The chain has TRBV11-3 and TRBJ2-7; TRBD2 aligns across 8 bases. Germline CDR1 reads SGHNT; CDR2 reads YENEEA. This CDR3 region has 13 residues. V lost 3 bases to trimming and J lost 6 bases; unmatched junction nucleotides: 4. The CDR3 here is CASSLGLGAEQYF. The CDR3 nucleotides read TGTGCCAGCAGCTTGGGACTAGGGGCCGAGCAGTACTTC.

The CDR3 bases are TGTGCCAGCAGCTTGACAGGGGCCTTCTACGAGCAGTACTTC. This gives the protein CASSLTGAFYEQYF. The chain uses TRBV11-3 and TRBJ2-7, with TRBD1 matching 8 bases. Germline V gene lookup returns CDR1 SGHNT and CDR2 YENEEA. This CDR3 is 14 amino acids long. V was pared by 3 bases and J by 3 bases, with 4 bases of the junction left unmatched.

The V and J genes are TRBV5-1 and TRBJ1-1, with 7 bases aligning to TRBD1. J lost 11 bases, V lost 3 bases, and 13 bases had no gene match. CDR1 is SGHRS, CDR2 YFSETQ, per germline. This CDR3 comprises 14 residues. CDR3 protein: CASSSLLQQGNAFF. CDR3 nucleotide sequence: TGCGCCAGCAGCTCGTTATTACAACAGGGGAACGCTTTCTTT.

The CDR3 spells CASSVTRISGNTIYF. CDR3 bases: TGTGCCAGCAGCGTAACGCGCATCTCTGGAAACACCATATATTTT. The rearrangement uses TRBV9 and TRBJ1-3; D not resolved. CDR3 size: 15 residues. The germline V gene encodes CDR1 SGDLS and CDR2 YYNGEE. The V gene lost 1 base and the J gene lost 0 bases, with 8 bases spanning the gap.

CDR3 in DNA: TGTGCCAGCCGGACAGGGGAGGTATACGAGCAGTACTTC. Its translation: CASRTGEVYEQYF. This chain uses TRBV6-1 with TRBJ2-7; TRBD1 matches at 9 bases. The length of the CDR3 is 13 residues. Germline CDR1 reads MNHNS; CDR2 reads SASEGT. With 8 bases clipped from V and 4 bases from J, the junction kept 6 bases outside the gene matches.

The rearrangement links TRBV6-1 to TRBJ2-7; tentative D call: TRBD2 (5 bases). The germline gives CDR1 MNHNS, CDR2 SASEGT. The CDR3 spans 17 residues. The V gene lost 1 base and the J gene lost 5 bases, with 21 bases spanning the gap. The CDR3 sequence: CASSEVGLAFGGNEQYF. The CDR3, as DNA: TGTGCCAGCAGTGAAGTTGGCCTAGCCTTCGGCGGAAACGAGCAGTACTTC.

The chain's CDR3 is CASSDVGGARTQYF. The CDR3 bases are TGTGCCAGCAGTGACGTTGGAGGGGCTCGCACGCAGTATTTT. The V call is TRBV6-4, the J call TRBJ2-3; the D gene is possibly TRBD2 (6 bases). The CDR3 length is 14 residues. CDR1 is MRHNA and CDR2 is SNTAGT in the germline V gene. V was clipped by 2 bases and J by 9 bases, with 15 bases between them.

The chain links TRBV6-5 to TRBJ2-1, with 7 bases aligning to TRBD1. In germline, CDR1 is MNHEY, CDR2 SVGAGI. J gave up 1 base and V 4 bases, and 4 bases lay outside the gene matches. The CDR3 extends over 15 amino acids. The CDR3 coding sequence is TGTGCCAGCAGTTCAGGGACAGAGTCCTACAATGAGCAGTTCTTC. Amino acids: CASSSGTESYNEQFF.

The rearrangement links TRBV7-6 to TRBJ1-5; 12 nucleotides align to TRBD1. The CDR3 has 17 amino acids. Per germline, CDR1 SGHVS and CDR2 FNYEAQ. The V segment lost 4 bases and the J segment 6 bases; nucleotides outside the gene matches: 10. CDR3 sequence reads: CASSSSGQGAGCQPQHF. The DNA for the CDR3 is TGTGCCAGCAGCTCCTCGGGACAGGGGGCTGGATGTCAGCCCCAGCATTTT.

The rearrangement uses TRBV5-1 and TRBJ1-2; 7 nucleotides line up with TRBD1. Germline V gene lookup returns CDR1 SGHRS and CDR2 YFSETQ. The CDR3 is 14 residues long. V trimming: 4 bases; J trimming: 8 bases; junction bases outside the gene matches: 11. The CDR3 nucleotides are TGCGCCAGCAGCCCGCGGGAGGGGGCGGGAGGCTACACCTTC. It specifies CASSPREGAGGYTF.

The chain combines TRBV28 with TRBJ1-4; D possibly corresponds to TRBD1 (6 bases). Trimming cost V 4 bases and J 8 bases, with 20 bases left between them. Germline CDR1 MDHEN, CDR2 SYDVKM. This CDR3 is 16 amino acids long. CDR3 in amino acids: CASSSFLGRGEEKLFF. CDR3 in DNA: TGTGCCAGCAGTTCCTTCCTGGGCAGGGGTGAAGAAAAACTGTTTTTT.

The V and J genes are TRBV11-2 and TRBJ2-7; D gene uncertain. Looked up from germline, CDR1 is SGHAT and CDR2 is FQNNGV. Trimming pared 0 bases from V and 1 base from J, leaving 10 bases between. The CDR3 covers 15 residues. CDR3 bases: TGTGCCAGCAGCTTAGATCGCGAGACTTCCTACGAGCAGTACTTC. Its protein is CASSLDRETSYEQYF.

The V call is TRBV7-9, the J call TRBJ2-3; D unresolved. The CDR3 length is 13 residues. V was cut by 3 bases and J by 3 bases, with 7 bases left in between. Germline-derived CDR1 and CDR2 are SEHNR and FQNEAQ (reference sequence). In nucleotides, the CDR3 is TGTGCCAGCAGCTTTTTGTCGACAGATACGCAGTATTTT. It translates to CASSFLSTDTQYF.

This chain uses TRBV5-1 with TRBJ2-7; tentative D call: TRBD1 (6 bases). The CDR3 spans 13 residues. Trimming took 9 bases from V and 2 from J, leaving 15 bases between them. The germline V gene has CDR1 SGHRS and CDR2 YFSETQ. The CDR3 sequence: CATSGDDTYEQYF. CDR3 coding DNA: TGCGCCACTTCAGGGGACGACACCTACGAGCAGTACTTC.

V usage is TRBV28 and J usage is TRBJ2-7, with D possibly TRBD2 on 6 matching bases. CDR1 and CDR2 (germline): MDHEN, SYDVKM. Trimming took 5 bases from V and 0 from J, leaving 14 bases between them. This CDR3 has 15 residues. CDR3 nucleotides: TGTGCCAGCAGTCCCGGGGGTGTCCTCTCCTACGAGCAGTACTTC. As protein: CASSPGGVLSYEQYF. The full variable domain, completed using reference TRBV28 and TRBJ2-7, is DVKVTQSSRYLVKRTGEKVFLECVQDMDHENMFWYRQDPGLGLRLIYFSYDVKMKEKGDIPEGYSVSREKKERFSLILESASTNQTSMYLCASSPGGVLSYEQYFGPGTRLTVT.

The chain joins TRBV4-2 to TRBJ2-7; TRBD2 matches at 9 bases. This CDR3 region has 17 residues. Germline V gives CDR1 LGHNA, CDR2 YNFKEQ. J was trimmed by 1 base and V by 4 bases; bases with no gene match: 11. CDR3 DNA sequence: TGTGCCAGCAGCCCTATGGGATCTAGCGGGGTTTCCTACGAGCAGTACTTC. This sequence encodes CASSPMGSSGVSYEQYF.

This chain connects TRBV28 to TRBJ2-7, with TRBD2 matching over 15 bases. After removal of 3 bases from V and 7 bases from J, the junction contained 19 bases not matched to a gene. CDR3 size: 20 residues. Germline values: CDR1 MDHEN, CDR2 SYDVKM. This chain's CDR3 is CASSFGGLAGGKGLQREQYF. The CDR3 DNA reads TGTGCCAGCAGTTTCGGGGGACTAGCGGGAGGAAAGGGGCTGCAGAGGGAGCAGTACTTC.

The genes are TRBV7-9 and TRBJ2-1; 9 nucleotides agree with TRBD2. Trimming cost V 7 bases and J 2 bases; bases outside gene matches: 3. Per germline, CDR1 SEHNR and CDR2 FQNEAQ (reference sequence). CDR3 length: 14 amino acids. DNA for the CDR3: TGTGCCAGCACCAGACTAGCGGCCTACAATGAGCAGTTCTTC. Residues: CASTRLAAYNEQFF.

Here the CDR3 reads CASSQALWGRVNEQFF. In DNA form, the CDR3 reads TGTGCCAGCAGCCAAGCCCTTTGGGGCAGGGTAAACGAGCAGTTCTTC. The chain recombines TRBV14 with TRBJ2-1, with D maybe TRBD1 (5 bases). This CDR3 is 16 amino acids long. Germline-derived CDR1 and CDR2 are SGHDN and FVKESK. Trimming pared 1 base from V and 10 bases from J, leaving 20 bases between.

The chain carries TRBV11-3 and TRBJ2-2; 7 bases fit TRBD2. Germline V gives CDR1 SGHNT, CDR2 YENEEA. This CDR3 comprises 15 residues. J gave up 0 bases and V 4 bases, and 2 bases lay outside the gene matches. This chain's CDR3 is CASSSGLPNTGELFF. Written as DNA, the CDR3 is TGTGCCAGCAGCTCGGGACTACCGAACACCGGGGAGCTGTTTTTT.

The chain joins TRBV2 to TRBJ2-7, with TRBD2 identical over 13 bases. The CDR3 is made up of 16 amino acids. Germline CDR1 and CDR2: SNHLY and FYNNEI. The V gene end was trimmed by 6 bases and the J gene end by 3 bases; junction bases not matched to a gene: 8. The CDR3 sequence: CASRRTSGSKFYEQYF. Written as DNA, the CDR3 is TGTGCCAGCAGGAGGACTAGCGGGAGTAAATTCTACGAGCAGTACTTC. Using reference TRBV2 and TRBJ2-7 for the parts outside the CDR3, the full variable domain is EPEVTQTPSHQVTQMGQEVILRCVPISNHLYFYWYRQILGQKVEFLVSFYNNEISEKSEIFDDQFSVERPDGSNFTLKIRSTKLEDSAMYFCASRRTSGSKFYEQYFGPGTRLTVT.